This T cell receptor (beta chain) was captured in a study of blood T cell repertoires in COVID-19. The overall study: Sources were T cells, B-cell-depleted T cells, or PBMCs; the material itself was cDNA or gDNA.

Authors' methods: The authors estimated nucleated cell counts from reference gene primer amplification. The table came from immunoSEQ multiplex PCR; TCRdb's copy has only in-frame clones and leaves some out. That table furnishes V, J and clone size, whereas the DNA furnished D and trimming. Of 150,000 to 200,000 clones in the sample, about 86% were seen once. This CDR3 contains 16 residues. Germline values: CDR1 SEHNR, CDR2 FQNEAQ (reference sequence). V trimming: 3 bases; J trimming: 0 bases; junction bases outside the gene matches: 3. This rearrangement joins TRBV7-9 to TRBJ1-5, with TRBD1 identical over 9 bases. Sequencing was performed on peripheral blood. This sequence originates from a man in his fifties with active or convalescent COVID-19. The CDR3 protein is CASSLGQGTSNQPQHF. DNA of the CDR3: TGTGCCAGCAGCTTGGGACAGGGAACTAGCAATCAGCCCCAGCATTTT. Based on the CDR3 plus reference TRBV7-9 and TRBJ1-5, the full variable domain is DTGVSQNPRHKITKRGQNVTFRCDPISEHNRLYWYRQTLGQGPEFLTYFQNEAQLEKSRLLSDRFSAERPKGSFSTLEIQRTEQGDSAMYLCASSLGQGTSNQPQHFGDGTRLSIL.